This T cell receptor (beta chain) stems from a study of cytomegalovirus exposure and HLA in healthy donors (dated 2017 in TCRdb). For context, the study as a whole: In an earlier analysis of approximately 500 of the donors, 250 to 350 Gb of sequence data and just under 120 million unique TCR beta sequences from about 190 million T cells were reported. About 320 gigabases of sequencing data and tens of millions of unique TCR sequences were included in an early release covering several hundred HLA-typed donors. Among the roughly 410 genotyped donors, 81% belonged to the genetic ancestry cluster associated with self-reported Caucasian donors. The study was designed to test whether signatures of past pathogen exposure could be identified by cataloging public T cell receptors. The T cell repertoires of 670 or so subjects were profiled by immunosequencing and related to cytomegalovirus serostatus. A separate validation cohort of roughly 110 different subjects was used in addition to the roughly 640-subject first cohort. To predict cytomegalovirus infection status, the study combined high-throughput TCR immunosequencing, statistical association of individual TCRs with disease status, and machine learning. To study patterns of TCR occurrence, a later analysis re-analyzed previously published TCR beta repertoires from around 660 donors and added high-resolution HLA genotyping. Rather than drawing on any new phenotypic data, the later analysis identified candidate immune exposures from TCR beta sequences and the way those sequences occurred across donors. An earlier analysis of about 620 of the donors applied high-throughput TCR beta sequencing to assess whether each TCR beta V gene segment acted as functional or pseudogenic. Alongside the repertoire data, information on donor age, sex, ethnicity and CMV serostatus was compiled. Genome-wide SNP genotypes for about 60% of the 666 donors were used in a later genetic analysis, which treated that subset as a discovery cohort. Every discovery cohort repertoire had been produced on one sequencing platform. HLA typing covered class I and class II loci at four-digit resolution. Typing coverage varied by locus: roughly 629-640 donors for A, B, C, DRB1 and DQB1; under 550 for DQA1; over 600 for DPA1; approximately 450 for DPB1. Five DR-DQ haplotypes were treated as single units for association and clustering because of strong linkage in the cohort. Across some 400 genotyped donors of the cohort, an average of 235,054 unique TCR beta nucleotide sequences per donor were sequenced, and about a sixth of those sequences were non-productive. Study-level results and caveats: HLA typing was unavailable for some donors at each locus, so association tests used only the typed subset. Presence/absence analyses assumed roughly uniform sequencing depth across donors, an assumption that may not hold. Because counts were too low, 15 or so rarely observed V segments, including chromosome 9 orphons, were excluded from the earlier analysis of some 540 of the donors. The classifier was reported to diagnose cytomegalovirus status with high specificity and sensitivity in both the original and validation cohorts. Only TCR beta chains were sequenced in this cohort, and the absence of alpha or paired-chain data limited detectable features. Specific HLA alleles were associated with around 18,000 TCR beta sequences at a false discovery rate of 0.05 in a later analysis. A total of some 180 TCR beta chains were listed by the study as associated with cytomegalovirus. According to a later genetic analysis, donors in an Asian-associated ancestry cluster had fewer N-insertions in productive TCRs than the roughly 670-donor mean. Correlated functional status among segregating V segments might reflect linkage disequilibrium, but an unknown experimental factor could not be ruled out. Broadly in line with IMGT annotations, most TCR beta V segments showed up in productive rearrangements about 90% or about 30% of the time in an earlier analysis of 587 of the donors. In a later analysis, HLA-associated TCR beta chains showed more clonal expansion and lower generation probabilities than non-associated chains that were equally common. In vitro tests confirmed that a few of the cytomegalovirus-associated TCR beta chains recognize cytomegalovirus antigens. Most TCR sequences were seen in very few donors, while some public TCRs were found in many individuals. According to a later analysis, TCR association rates differed among HLA loci, with DRB1 alleles showing the most associated TCRs and HLA-C alleles showing the fewest. Immune exposure information for the cohort was limited to CMV serostatus. A group of highly shared sequence variants was considered likely to be a technical artifact of the sequencing pipeline. It was suggested by the authors that the approach could potentially be generalized to other disease states and immunological phenotypes. A further reported finding was that TCR beta sequences accurately predicted the HLA-A and HLA-B alleles for most subjects in the first cohort. Strong co-occurrence of HLA alleles, especially DR and DQ, made assigning TCR associations to individual alleles difficult. A later genetic analysis associated a missense DCLRE1C variant with V-gene and J-gene trimming of TCR beta chains, and an independent cohort replicated the association. Several of the top co-occurrence clusters appeared to be linked to parvovirus B19, influenza, CMV and Epstein-Barr virus, according to a later analysis. A later analysis found that most CMV-associated TCR beta chains appeared HLA-restricted, with HLA associations seemingly driven largely by CMV exposure.

As for this clone: The antigen this receptor binds is unknown.

Library preparation used the immunoSEQ multiplex PCR assay. The multiplex PCR relied on a mix of 60 forward primers for TCR Vbeta segments and 13 reverse primers for TCR Jbeta segments. The CDR3 region of rearranged TCR beta genes was amplified from genomic DNA by a multiplex PCR assay. The Illumina HiSeq System was used to sequence the amplified TCR beta libraries as 87-base-pair reads. Per the original workflow: A later analysis counted around 72 million unique TCR beta chains across the 670 or so repertoires, and approximately 11 million of these chains were shared by at least two donors. A nearest-neighbor algorithm error-corrected the raw reads and collapsed the reads into unique sequences, merging closely related sequences to remove PCR and sequencing errors. CDR3 sequences were aligned to IMGT reference sequences to assign V, D and J gene segments. Each retained sequence needed at least a six-nucleotide match to both a V gene segment and a J gene segment. Rearrangements were called productive when the CDR3 lacked stop codons and stayed in frame with V and J; all others were non-productive. Following IMGT convention, CDR3 was defined as the stretch from the second conserved V-encoded cysteine up to the conserved J-encoded phenylalanine. Sequences without an unambiguous match to a single V gene segment were excluded from the earlier analysis of over 500 of the donors. In an earlier analysis of some 590 of the donors, a V segment was called functional when productive rearrangements were above 56.7%, and segregating when the standard deviation between donors exceeded 5%. A statistical classification framework was built to diagnose cytomegalovirus status from the catalog of TCR beta chain sequences. In a later analysis, TCR nucleotide sequences were compared against IMGT/GENE-DB human TR gene sequences so that V and J genes could be assigned. A later analysis assigned CDR3 sequences and most-parsimonious VDJ recombination scenarios with the TCRdist pipeline. In a later analysis, each TCR beta chain was defined by its CDR3 amino acid sequence together with its V-gene family, and reads lacking a unique V-gene family were excluded. In a later analysis, approximately 640 highly shared, low-generation-probability nucleotide sequences were removed to address suspected cross-contamination and a sequencing artifact. A later analysis calculated a clonal expansion index for each public chain from normalized within-repertoire ranks of inferred template counts. In a later analysis, generation probabilities were computed using a VDJ recombination model fitted to out-of-frame rearrangements, and the results were checked against IGoR. In a later analysis, hypergeometric tests were used to score TCR-TCR, TCR-HLA and TCR-CMV co-occurrence, with a repertoire-size bias correction applied to TCR pairs. In a later analysis, false discovery rates were estimated by permuting HLA or CMV assignments 20 times. In a later analysis, co-occurring TCRs were grouped with DBSCAN, and TCRdist sequence similarity was added when clustering was performed within HLA-allele-positive subsets. For co-occurrence clustering, repertoires with fewer than 30,000 or more than 120,000 public chains were excluded, along with roughly five repertoires with anomalous nucleotide sharing. The clones in this table, taken by TCRdb from immuneACCESS, are in-frame only. Not every clone is retained; where verified, under half of the shortfall comes from an unresolved V gene, and the cause of the rest is unknown. From that table come the V and J calls and clone size; the DNA was used to work out D and trimming. The data table for this sample lists about 200,000 clones. In total, the top ten clones hold 0.9% to 1.4% of the sample.

The cohort consisted of 670 or so healthy bone marrow donors. Cohort members were all nominally healthy when sampled, although unrecorded immune exposures were likely present. The donor was CMV seropositive and belonged to the group of 250 to 300 seropositive cohort members. Each donor provided a peripheral blood sample, and peripheral blood mononuclear cells were used for TCR beta sequencing. The Qiagen DNeasy Blood Extraction Kit was used to extract genomic DNA from the blood cell samples. Sequencing was performed on PBMCs. The sequence was obtained from a girl aged 2 to 10 in good health and CMV-seropositive.

The DNA sequence follows: TGTGCCAGCAGTTCCCCCCTCAGCGGAGAAACGTACGAGCAGTACTTC. This codes for CASSSPLSGETYEQYF. The chain employs TRBV6-6 and TRBJ2-7, and TRBD2 may be the D gene, going by 5 matching bases. The CDR3 has 16 amino acids, counting the end cysteine and phenylalanine. This entry keeps only the CDR3 DNA: 48 bases, framed from base 1. V is clipped by 4 bases and J by 4 bases, and the sequence between their germline boundaries is 20 bases long. From a lookup of the germline V gene (reference sequence), CDR1 and CDR2 are MNHNY and SVGAGI.